Included here is one TCR beta chain sequence, with context. The antigen it binds to is not known. Qualities for individual bases were not recorded, and no much larger clone is one base off. These data originate in a study of shared clonotypes between healthy human individuals (dated by TCRdb to the early 2020s). Study-wide context: A few men and two women, aged 18 to 49 years, made up the cohort. For each donor, three plates each were used for CD4 naive and CD4 memory, two plates were used for CD8 naive, and one plate was used for CD8 memory. To estimate repertoire size and how much clonotypes are shared between individuals, the study performed deep sequencing of blood TCR repertoires from roughly five healthy adults. Different laboratories and diverse techniques were used to prepare libraries and sequence TCR repertoires, to increase sequencing depth and limit assay-specific biases. Leukapheresis yielded between about 0.85 and 9.5 billion PBMCs per donor.

What the authors observed across the whole study: The genetic and exposure-history diversity represented was limited by the small number of donors. Even with the large sequencing depth, rarefaction of the sorted-subset datasets indicated that sequencing was incomplete. Higher generation probabilities were observed for clonotypes shared by all four sorted-subset donors than for non-shared clonotypes. Naive subsets generally had larger estimated clonotype richness than memory subsets. When a handful of donors were compared, the shared fraction of clonotypes was roughly 5% for naive CD4, approximately 3.3% for naive CD8, roughly 2.5% for memory CD4, and 0.35% to 0.4% for memory CD8. Pairwise subsampling led to the expectation that sequencing depth would affect the degree of clonotype sharing among donors. Sampling was restricted to blood, and TCR repertoires in tissue are likely to differ from TCR repertoires in blood.

Donors were healthy HIV-negative adults with no recently reported acute infections or vaccinations. Every donor was a Caucasian adult residing in Nashville, Tennessee, USA. CD4+ T cells were enriched by magnetic negative selection; naive cells were then positively selected on CD45RA, and the negative fraction formed the memory subset. Blood was obtained by leukapheresis, after which PBMCs were separated by Ficoll-Histopaque density gradient centrifugation and cryopreserved in liquid nitrogen vapor phase. Purity and quantity of every magnetically sorted T cell population were checked by analytical flow cytometry. Each sorted fraction had its genomic DNA isolated and then quantified by UV absorbance on a Nanodrop 2000c. Using the deep immunoSEQ assay, multiplex PCR amplified TCR CDR3 regions from genomic DNA. Genomic DNA extracted from each cell subset was distributed evenly over all wells of several immunoSEQ 96-well plates, and each plate served as one replicate. For sorted subsets, each replicate PCR was loaded with about 0.2 ug genomic DNA, equivalent to 30,000 to 35,000 T cell genomes. Purified libraries were measured with a Qubit 3.0 fluorometer, size-checked on a Bioanalyzer 2100, and measured again with the KAPA Library Quantification kit. A separate single-read 150-cycle Illumina NextSeq 550 flow cell was used to sequence each immunoSEQ 96-well plate. From the authors' description of their analysis: Because only junctional sequences without quality scores were contained in the immunoSEQ output, filtering matching that applied to full-length reads could not be performed. Sequences were annotated with PyIR, a Python wrapper for IgBLAST v1.9, and V/J genes and CDR3 were assigned using IMGT germline references. Reads were removed for weak V/J assignments (E-value above 1e-6), missing CDR3, stop codons, out-of-frame junctions, or ambiguous translated residues. V3J clonotypes were defined by identical inferred V gene, J gene, and CDR3 amino acid sequence. To compute the percentage overlap between repertoires, the number of shared unique clonotypes was divided by the size of the smaller repertoire. RTK rarefaction, the Chao1 estimator, and Recon v2.1 estimates of unobserved clonotypes were used to assess repertoire richness. OLGA was used to compute generation probabilities for all TCRbeta clonotypes that the gDNA method yielded from a few donors. Imported from immuneACCESS, the table was reduced by TCRdb to in-frame sequences with V and J called. These copies leave out some clones; in studies compared against another copy, an unresolved V gene accounts for under half, and the cause of the remainder is not known. The V and J calls and the clone size are those of that table, but D and trimming were determined from the DNA. Counted in this sample were under 2.5 million clones; 85% to 95% of them appeared once. Jointly, the top ten make up 0.37% of the sample.

The sequenced sample consisted of naive CD4+ T cells from PBMCs. The cell subset or site label on this specimen signifies: CD45RA+ positively selected. This receptor was taken from a man younger than 35 in good health. Some clones in this sample may be carry-over from other donors' samples.

Here the CDR3 is given as CASSEGQGREKLFF. The nucleotide sequence is TGTGCCAGCAGTGAAGGGCAGGGTCGGGAAAAACTGTTTTTT. The V and J genes are TRBV2 and TRBJ1-4; TRBD1 could be the D gene, as 5 bases match. V lost 1 base and J lost 8 bases; the stretch between them is 11 bases long. Based on the germline V gene, the CDR1 and CDR2 sequences are SNHLY and FYNNEI. Taken from cysteine to phenylalanine, the CDR3 has 14 residues. The entry retains the CDR3 DNA only, 42 bases that are in frame from base 1.